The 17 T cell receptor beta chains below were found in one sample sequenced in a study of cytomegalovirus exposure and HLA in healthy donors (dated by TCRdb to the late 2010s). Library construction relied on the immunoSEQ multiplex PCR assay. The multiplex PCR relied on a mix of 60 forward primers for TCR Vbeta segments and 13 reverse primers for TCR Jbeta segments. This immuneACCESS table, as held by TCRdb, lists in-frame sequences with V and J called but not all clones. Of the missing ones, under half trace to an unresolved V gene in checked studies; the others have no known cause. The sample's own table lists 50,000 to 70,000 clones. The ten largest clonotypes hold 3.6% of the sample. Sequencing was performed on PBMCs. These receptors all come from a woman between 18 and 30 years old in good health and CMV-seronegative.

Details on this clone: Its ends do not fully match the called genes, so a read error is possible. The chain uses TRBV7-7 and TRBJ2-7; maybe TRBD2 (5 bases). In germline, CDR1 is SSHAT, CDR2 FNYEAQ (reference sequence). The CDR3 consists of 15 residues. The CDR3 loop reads CASSSQLGPVSEQYF. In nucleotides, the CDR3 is TGTGCTAGCAGCTCCCAACTAGGTCCCGTTTCGGAGCAGTACTTC. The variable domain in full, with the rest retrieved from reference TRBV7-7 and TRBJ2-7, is GAGVSQSPRYKVTKRGQDVTLRCDPISSHATLYWYQQALGQGPEFLTYFNYEAQPDKSGLPSDRFSAERPEGSISTLTIQRTEQRDSAMYRCASSSQLGPVSEQYFGPGTRLTVT.

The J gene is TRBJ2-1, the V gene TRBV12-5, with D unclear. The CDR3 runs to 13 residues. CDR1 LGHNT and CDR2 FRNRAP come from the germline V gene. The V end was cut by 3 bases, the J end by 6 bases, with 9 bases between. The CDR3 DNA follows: TGTGCTAGTGGTTTAACCGTCGGCAATGAGCAGTTCTTC. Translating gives CASGLTVGNEQFF.

The CDR3 nucleotides read TGTGCCAGCAGTGACGGGACAGGGGGCTTCACTGAAGCTTTCTTT. Its protein product is CASSDGTGGFTEAFF. This chain uses TRBV25-1 with TRBJ1-1, with 12 bases fitting TRBD1. The CDR3 spans 15 residues. CDR1 MGHDK and CDR2 SYGVNS come from the germline V gene. The V and J ends lost 3 bases and 4 bases, in that order; junction bases with no gene match: 3.

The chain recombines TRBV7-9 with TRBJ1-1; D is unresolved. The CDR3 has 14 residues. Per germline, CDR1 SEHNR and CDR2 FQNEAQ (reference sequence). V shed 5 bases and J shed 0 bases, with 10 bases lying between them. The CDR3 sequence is CASSPILMNTEAFF. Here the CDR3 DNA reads TGTGCCAGCAGCCCCATACTAATGAACACTGAAGCTTTCTTT.

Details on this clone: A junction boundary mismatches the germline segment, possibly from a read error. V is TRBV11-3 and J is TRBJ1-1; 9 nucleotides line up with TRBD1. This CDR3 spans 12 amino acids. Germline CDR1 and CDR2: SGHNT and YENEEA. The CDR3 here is CASSKQGAEAFF. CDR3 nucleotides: TGTGCCAGCAGCAAACAGGGGGCTGAGGCTTTCTTT.

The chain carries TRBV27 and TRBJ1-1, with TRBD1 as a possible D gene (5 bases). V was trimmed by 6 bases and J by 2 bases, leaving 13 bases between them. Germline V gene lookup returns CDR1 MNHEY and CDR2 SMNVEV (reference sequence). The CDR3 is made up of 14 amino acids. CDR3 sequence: CASSRPGLNTEAFF. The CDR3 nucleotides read TGTGCCAGCAGCAGACCAGGGCTAAACACTGAAGCTTTCTTT.

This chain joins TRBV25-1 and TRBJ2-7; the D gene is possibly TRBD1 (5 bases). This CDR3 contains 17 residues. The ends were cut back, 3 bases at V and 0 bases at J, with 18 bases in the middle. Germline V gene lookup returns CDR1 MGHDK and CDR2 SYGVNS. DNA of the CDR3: TGTGCCAGCAGTGACAATGGGGCAGGCGGAGACTCCTACGAGCAGTACTTC. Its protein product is CASSDNGAGGDSYEQYF.

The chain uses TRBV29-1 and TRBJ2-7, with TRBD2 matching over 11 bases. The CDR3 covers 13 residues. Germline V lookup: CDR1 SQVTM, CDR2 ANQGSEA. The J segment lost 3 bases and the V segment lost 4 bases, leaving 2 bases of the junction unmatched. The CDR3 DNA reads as TGCAGCGTTGTACTAGCGGGAGACTACGAGCAGTACTTC. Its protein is CSVVLAGDYEQYF.

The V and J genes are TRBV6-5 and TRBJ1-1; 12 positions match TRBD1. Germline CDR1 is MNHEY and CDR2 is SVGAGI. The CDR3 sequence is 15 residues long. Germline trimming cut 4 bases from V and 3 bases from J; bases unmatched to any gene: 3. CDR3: CASSSRDRGHTEAFF. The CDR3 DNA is TGTGCCAGCAGTTCGAGGGACAGGGGGCACACTGAAGCTTTCTTT.

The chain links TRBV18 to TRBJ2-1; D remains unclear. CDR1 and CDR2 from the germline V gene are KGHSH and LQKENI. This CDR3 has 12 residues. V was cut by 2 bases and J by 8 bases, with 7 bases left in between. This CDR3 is CASSPDLDEQFF. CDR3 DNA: TGTGCCAGCTCACCAGACTTGGATGAGCAGTTCTTC.

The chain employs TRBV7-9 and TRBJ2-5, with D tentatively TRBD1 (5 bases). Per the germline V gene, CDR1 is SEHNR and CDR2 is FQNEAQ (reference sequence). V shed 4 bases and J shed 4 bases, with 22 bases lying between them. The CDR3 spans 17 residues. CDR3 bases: TGTGCCAGCAGCTCGCGTCGACAGCCCCTTTGGGGAGAGACCCAGTACTTC. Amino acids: CASSSRRQPLWGETQYF. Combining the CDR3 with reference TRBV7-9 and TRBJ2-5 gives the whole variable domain DTGVSQNPRHKITKRGQNVTFRCDPISEHNRLYWYRQTLGQGPEFLTYFQNEAQLEKSRLLSDRFSAERPKGSFSTLEIQRTEQGDSAMYLCASSSRRQPLWGETQYFGPGTRLLVL.

CDR3 DNA sequence: TGTGCCAGTGGAGTCCTCCACTATGGCTACACCTTC. Protein: CASGVLHYGYTF. The genes are TRBV19 and TRBJ1-2; D not resolved. This CDR3 is 12 amino acids long. From germline, CDR1 is LNHDA and CDR2 SQIVND (reference sequence). The V end was cut by 8 bases, the J end by 3 bases, with 10 bases between.

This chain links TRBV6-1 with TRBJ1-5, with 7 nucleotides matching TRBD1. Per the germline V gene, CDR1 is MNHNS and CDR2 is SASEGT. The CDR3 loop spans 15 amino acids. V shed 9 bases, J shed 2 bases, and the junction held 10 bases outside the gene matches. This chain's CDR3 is CASNPKTGGNQPQHF. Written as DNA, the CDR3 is TGTGCCAGTAACCCTAAAACAGGGGGCAATCAGCCCCAGCATTTT.

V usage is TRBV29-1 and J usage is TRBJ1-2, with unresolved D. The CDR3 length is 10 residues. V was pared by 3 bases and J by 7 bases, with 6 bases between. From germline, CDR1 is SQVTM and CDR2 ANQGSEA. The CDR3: CSVDGVGYTF. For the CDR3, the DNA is TGCAGCGTTGACGGGGTTGGCTACACCTTC.

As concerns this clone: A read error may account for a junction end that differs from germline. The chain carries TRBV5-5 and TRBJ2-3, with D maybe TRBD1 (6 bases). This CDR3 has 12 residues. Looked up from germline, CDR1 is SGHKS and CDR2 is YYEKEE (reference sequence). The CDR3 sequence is CASSLTVDRLYF. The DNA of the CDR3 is TGTGCCAGCAGCCTCACTGTAGACAGGCTCTACTTT.

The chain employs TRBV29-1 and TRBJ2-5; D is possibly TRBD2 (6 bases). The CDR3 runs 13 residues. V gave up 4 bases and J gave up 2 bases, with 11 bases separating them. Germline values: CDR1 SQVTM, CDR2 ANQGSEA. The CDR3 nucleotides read TGCAGCGTTGTGGGGAGGTTACAAGAGACCCAGTACTTC. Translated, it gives CSVVGRLQETQYF.

CDR3 nucleotides: TGTGCCAGCAGACCCGACAGATACAATTCACCCCTCCACTTT. As protein: CASRPDRYNSPLHF. The chain is built from TRBV2 and TRBJ1-6; a possible D gene is TRBD1 (5 bases). With 6 bases removed from V and 7 bases from J, the gap between germline ends came to 13 bases. The CDR3 has 14 residues. The V gene's germline CDR1 is SNHLY and CDR2 FYNNEI.